Sequencing of this T cell receptor (beta chain) was carried out in a study of cytomegalovirus exposure and HLA in healthy donors. The V gene's germline CDR1 is SGHVS and CDR2 FQNEAQ. This CDR3 comprises 16 residues. The junction had 6 bases not matched to a gene; V was cut back by 5 bases and J by 4 bases. The donors were part of the validation cohort, which consisted of roughly 110 subjects and was separate from the first cohort of under 850 subjects. Measured with immunoSEQ multiplex PCR; TCRdb has only the in-frame clones, and not every one. The sample includes about 160,000 clones, about nine tenths seen only once; the top ten take 5.5% to 6%.

The TCR was taken from a young woman in good health and CMV-seronegative. Material: PBMCs. The rearrangement joins TRBV7-8 to TRBJ2-3; 13 bases line up with TRBD2. The CDR3 sequence is CASSPRTSGGSDTQYF. In nucleotides, the CDR3 is TGTGCCAGCAGCCCCCGGACTAGCGGGGGCTCAGATACGCAGTATTTT. Complete variable domain (other parts from reference TRBV7-8 and TRBJ2-3): GAGVSQSPRYKVAKRGQDVALRCDPISGHVSLFWYQQALGQGPEFLTYFQNEAQLDKSGLPSDRFFAERPEGSVSTLKIQRTQQEDSAVYLCASSPRTSGGSDTQYFGPGTRLTVL.